The next 26 T cell receptor beta chains were all read from a single sample in a study of T cells after yellow fever vaccination (dated by TCRdb to the late 2010s). Library preparation was by 5' RACE. Sequenced using an Illumina HiSeq 2500. The public sequencing data were trimmed at Q25 with fastp and processed into clonotypes with MiXCR by TCRdb, which kept only in-frame beta chains. Records with the same CDR3 protein are collapsed into one entry carrying the most frequent genes and DNA. This sample has roughly 250,000 distinct CDR3 sequences in its table, and 13% of those were observed once. The ten largest clones represent about 0.51% of the sample. The treatment or condition label corresponds to: live attenuated yellow fever vaccine strain. Source: CD4+ T cells sorted from PBMCs, taken 45 days after the yellow fever booster vaccination. Source of these receptors: a man aged 25 to 40 who received the YFV17D yellow fever vaccine.

V gene TRBV6-6 combines with J gene TRBJ2-2; 9 bases map to TRBD2. V dropped 7 bases and J dropped 6; count of bases not matched to a gene: 3. The CDR3 is made up of 13 amino acids. Looked up from germline, CDR1 is MNHNY and CDR2 is SVGAGI (reference sequence). The CDR3 coding sequence is TGTGCCAGCAAAACTAGCGGGCCCGGGGAGCTGTTTTTT. This translates into CASKTSGPGELFF.

The rearrangement links TRBV12-3 or TRBV12-4 to TRBJ2-2; D gene ambiguous. This CDR3 region has 13 residues. The V and J ends lost 5 bases and 6 bases respectively, with 10 bases between them. As DNA, the CDR3 is TGTGCCAGCAGTAAACTGGCGCCCGGGGAGCTGTTTTTT. This translates into CASSKLAPGELFF.

In its sample, this clonotype was seen a few times. The chain uses TRBV20-1 and TRBJ2-1; 9 nucleotides align to TRBD2. Trimming took 3 bases from V and 15 from J; bases not matched to a gene: 15. The CDR3 consists of 14 residues. Germline V gives CDR1 DFQATT, CDR2 SNEGSKA (reference sequence). CDR3 sequence: CSASVGRRAGGSFF. The CDR3 region has the DNA TGCAGTGCTAGTGTGGGCAGACGTGCGGGAGGGTCGTTCTTC.

The chain uses TRBV7-9 and TRBJ2-5; 7 bases map to TRBD2. This CDR3 region has 15 residues. Per germline, CDR1 SEHNR and CDR2 FQNEAQ (reference sequence). The junction had 18 bases not matched to a gene; V was cut back by 5 bases and J by 12 bases. The CDR3 nucleotides are TGTGCCAGCAGCCACAGCGGGGCCCCGGGGCAATTGGAGTACTTC. Translating it yields CASSHSGAPGQLEYF.

V is TRBV20-1 and J is TRBJ2-7, with 9 bases identical to TRBD1. Unmatched junction bases numbered 7, after V lost 1 base and J lost 6 bases. The germline gives CDR1 DFQATT, CDR2 SNEGSKA (reference sequence). The CDR3 has 14 amino acids. CDR3 in DNA: TGCAGTGCTAGAGGGGGACAGGGTGCCCCCGAGCAGTACTTC. Translated: CSARGGQGAPEQYF.

The DNA for the CDR3 is TGTGCCAGCAGCAATGCCAGGGACAATGAGCAGTTCTTC. It translates to CASSNARDNEQFF. V and J are TRBV21-1 and TRBJ2-1; whether TRBD1, the table's D call, matches the DNA was not checked. TRBV21-1 is tagged as a pseudogene. CDR3 length: 13 amino acids.

This chain joins TRBV21-1 and TRBJ2-3; the tabulated D call, TRBD1, remains unverified against the DNA. TRBV21-1 is designated a pseudogene. CDR3 size: 16 residues. CDR3 nucleotides: TGTGCCAGCAGCAAAGCCCCGAGCCAGGGACCAGATACGCAGTATTTT. Translated, it gives CASSKAPSQGPDTQYF.

At least ten counts were recorded for this clonotype. The V and J genes are TRBV5-5 and TRBJ2-5; 9 bases agree with TRBD2. The CDR3 consists of 16 residues. Germline-derived CDR1 and CDR2 are SGHKS and YYEKEE (reference sequence). The J segment lost 5 bases and the V segment lost 5 bases, leaving 13 bases of the junction unmatched. CDR3: CASSLLAGLPEETQYF. CDR3 DNA: TGTGCCAGCAGTTTACTAGCGGGCCTCCCGGAGGAGACCCAGTACTTC.

The sample holds a few counts of this clonotype. This rearrangement joins TRBV7-9 to TRBJ2-7; no reliable D call. V was shortened by 4 bases and J by 3 bases, with 10 bases between the two germline ends. CDR3 length equals 13 residues. The germline V gene has CDR1 SEHNR and CDR2 FQNEAQ (reference sequence). CDR3 sequence (DNA): TGTGCCAGCAGCTCAACGACGGGCTACGAGCAGTACTTC. The encoded protein is CASSSTTGYEQYF.

V usage is TRBV15 and J usage is TRBJ1-1, with 11 nucleotides matching TRBD1. CDR3 size: 17 residues. V was pared by 5 bases and J by 2 bases, with 10 bases of the junction left unmatched. Germline CDR1 is LNHNV and CDR2 is YYDKDF (reference sequence). The CDR3 nucleotides are TGTGCCACCAGCGTCGGGACAGGGGGAATGTCAAACACTGAAGCTTTCTTT. Protein: CATSVGTGGMSNTEAFF.

This clonotype was recorded a few times. V and J are TRBV12-3 or TRBV12-4 and TRBJ2-7; 8 bases line up with TRBD2. The ends lost 3 bases at V and 3 bases at J; junction bases unmatched: 10. This CDR3 is 16 amino acids long. The CDR3 DNA sequence: TGTGCCAGCAGTTTCCCCGAGGGTAGCGGGAACTACGAGCAGTACTTC. Encoded protein: CASSFPEGSGNYEQYF.

V is TRBV7-2 and J is TRBJ2-1; the D gene is possibly TRBD2 (5 bases). Trimming cost V 8 bases and J 5 bases, with 16 bases left between them. Germline V CDR1 and CDR2: SGHTA, FQGNSA. The CDR3 is 14 residues long. The CDR3: CASGGAHGNNEQFF. The CDR3 nucleotides are TGTGCCAGCGGAGGCGCCCATGGGAACAATGAGCAGTTCTTC. Together with reference TRBV7-2 and TRBJ2-1, the CDR3 gives the full variable domain: GAGVSQSPSNKVTEKGKDVELRCDPISGHTALYWYRQSLGQGLEFLIYFQGNSAPDKSGLPSDRFSAERTGGSVSTLTIQRTQQEDSAVYLCASGGAHGNNEQFFGPGTRLTVL.

This clonotype was counted a few times. V gene TRBV11-2 combines with J gene TRBJ2-1; 11 bases are a match to TRBD2. After removal of 4 bases from V and 4 bases from J, the junction contained 6 bases not matched to a gene. The CDR3 extends over 16 amino acids. Germline lookup yields CDR1 SGHAT and CDR2 FQNNGV. The CDR3 sequence is CASSSHSGREYNEQFF. In DNA, the CDR3 is TGTGCCAGCAGCTCCCATAGCGGGAGGGAGTACAATGAGCAGTTCTTC.

This clonotype was found many times. The rearrangement links TRBV3-1 to TRBJ1-1; TRBD1 is a possible D gene (5 bases). Germline CDR1 and CDR2: LGHDT and YNNKEL (reference sequence). With 4 bases removed from V and 5 bases from J, the gap between germline ends came to 11 bases. The CDR3 runs 13 residues. This chain's CDR3 is CASSRLRETEAFF. For the CDR3, the DNA is TGTGCCAGCAGCCGTCTCAGGGAGACTGAAGCTTTCTTT.

The table lists this clonotype with a count of one. V and J are TRBV2 and TRBJ2-1; D is possibly TRBD1 (6 bases). The germline gives CDR1 SNHLY, CDR2 FYNNEI. This CDR3 contains 14 residues. The V and J ends lost 5 bases and 8 bases respectively, with 16 bases between them. In DNA, the CDR3 is TGTGCCAGCAGTACCGCACAGGGACGGGATGAGCAGTTCTTC. Protein sequence: CASSTAQGRDEQFF.

This clonotype has a count of ten or more. The rearrangement uses TRBV7-6 and TRBJ2-5, with 8 bases matching TRBD1. J was trimmed by 0 bases and V by 1 base; bases with no gene match: 7. CDR1 SGHVS and CDR2 FNYEAQ come from the germline V gene. This CDR3 has 17 residues. The CDR3 is CASSLEVKDRDQETQYF. The CDR3 DNA reads TGTGCCAGCAGCTTAGAGGTTAAGGACAGGGACCAAGAGACCCAGTACTTC. Supplemented by reference TRBV7-6 and TRBJ2-5, the full variable domain reads GAGVSQSPRYKVTKRGQDVALRCDPISGHVSLYWYRQALGQGPEFLTYFNYEAQQDKSGLPNDRFSAERPEGSISTLTIQRTEQRDSAMYRCASSLEVKDRDQETQYFGPGTRLLVL.

There are a few counts of this clonotype. The chain employs TRBV9 and TRBJ2-1; the match to TRBD1 covers 8 bases. Trimming at V came to 4 bases and at J to 2 bases, leaving 5 bases not matched to a gene. The CDR3 runs to 15 residues. Germline loops: CDR1 SGDLS, CDR2 YYNGEE. CDR3 in amino acids: CASSPGQVTYNEQFF. The CDR3 DNA reads TGTGCCAGCAGCCCGGGACAGGTGACCTACAATGAGCAGTTCTTC.

This clonotype was detected a few times. In DNA, the CDR3 is TGTGCCAGCAGCTTAGCGCCGACGGGAGTTAATTCACCCCTCCACTTT. Encoded protein: CASSLAPTGVNSPLHF. The genes are TRBV7-2 and TRBJ1-6; no clear D gene. The CDR3 loop spans 16 amino acids. Trimming took 0 bases from V and 6 from J, leaving 12 bases between them. The germline CDR1 and CDR2 sequences are SGHTA and FQGNSA.

This clonotype was seen a handful of times. This sequence joins TRBV2 and TRBJ2-7; D is unresolved. This CDR3 region has 12 residues. Germline CDR1 SNHLY, CDR2 FYNNEI. The germline V and J ends were trimmed by 6 bases and 4 bases, with 10 bases remaining between them. The CDR3 loop reads CASRIWGYEQYF. The CDR3 DNA follows: TGTGCCAGCAGAATCTGGGGATACGAGCAGTACTTC. The variable domain in full, completed from reference TRBV2 and TRBJ2-7, reads EPEVTQTPSHQVTQMGQEVILRCVPISNHLYFYWYRQILGQKVEFLVSFYNNEISEKSEIFDDQFSVERPDGSNFTLKIRSTKLEDSAMYFCASRIWGYEQYFGPGTRLTVT.

The rearrangement links TRBV4-3 to TRBJ2-1, with 7 bases identical to TRBD2. This CDR3 is 16 amino acids long. Trimming cost V 1 base and J 7 bases; bases outside gene matches: 10. Germline V gene data show CDR1 as LGHNA and CDR2 as YSLEER. The CDR3 protein is CASSQGVGGSANEQFF. In DNA form, the CDR3 reads TGCGCCAGCAGCCAAGGGGTCGGGGGGAGCGCGAATGAGCAGTTCTTC.

CDR3 sequence: CASSLQTANTEAFF. CDR3 DNA: TGTGCCAGCAGTTTACAGACAGCGAACACTGAAGCTTTCTTT. The chain uses TRBV12-3 or TRBV12-4 and TRBJ1-1; D perhaps matches TRBD1 (5 bases). V lost 2 bases to trimming and J lost 1 base, with 8 bases between them. The CDR3 totals 14 residues.

This clonotype appeared once. The chain links TRBV18 to TRBJ2-2; either TRBD1 or TRBD2 may supply D (5 bases each). There are 16 residues in the CDR3. The V end lost 0 bases, the J end lost 4 bases, and 12 bases lay between the germline ends. Per the germline V gene, CDR1 is KGHSH and CDR2 is LQKENI. CDR3 in DNA: TGTGCCAGCTCACCACCGAGCCGGGACCTCACCGGGGAGCTGTTTTTT. This codes for CASSPPSRDLTGELFF.

The V and J genes are TRBV3-1 and TRBJ1-4, with D unclear. CDR1 LGHDT and CDR2 YNNKEL come from the germline V gene (reference sequence). There are 14 residues in the CDR3. V was clipped by 0 bases and J by 7 bases, with 9 bases between them. The CDR3 sequence is CASSQDLRAEKLFF. The CDR3 DNA sequence: TGTGCCAGCAGCCAAGATCTTCGGGCTGAAAAACTGTTTTTT.

The chain joins TRBV5-4 to TRBJ2-1; tentatively, D is TRBD2 (5 bases). The CDR3 runs 14 residues. V shed 2 bases and J shed 4 bases, with 10 bases lying between them. Per the germline V gene, CDR1 is SGHNT and CDR2 is YYREEE (reference sequence). DNA for the CDR3: TGTGCCAGCAGCTTTTGGGAGAAGTACAATGAGCAGTTCTTC. Its translation is CASSFWEKYNEQFF.

In its sample, this clonotype was seen a few times. V gene TRBV20-1 combines with J gene TRBJ1-2, with TRBD1 matching over 8 bases. CDR1 is DFQATT, CDR2 SNEGSKA, per germline (reference sequence). The CDR3 runs to 12 residues. The ends lost 6 bases at V and 6 bases at J; junction bases unmatched: 6. CDR3 bases: TGCAGTGCCTGGACAGGGAGGCATGGCTACACCTTC. It yields the protein CSAWTGRHGYTF.

Notes on this clonotype: Since a much larger clone is just one base distant, this may be a read error. The chain has TRBV29-1 and TRBJ2-2, with D possibly TRBD2 on 5 matching bases. Germline CDR1 SQVTM, CDR2 ANQGSEA. There are 14 residues in the CDR3. The CDR3: CSVEASSNIGELFF. The CDR3 DNA is TGCAGCGTTGAAGCGTCTAGCAACATCGGGGAGCTGTTTTTT.